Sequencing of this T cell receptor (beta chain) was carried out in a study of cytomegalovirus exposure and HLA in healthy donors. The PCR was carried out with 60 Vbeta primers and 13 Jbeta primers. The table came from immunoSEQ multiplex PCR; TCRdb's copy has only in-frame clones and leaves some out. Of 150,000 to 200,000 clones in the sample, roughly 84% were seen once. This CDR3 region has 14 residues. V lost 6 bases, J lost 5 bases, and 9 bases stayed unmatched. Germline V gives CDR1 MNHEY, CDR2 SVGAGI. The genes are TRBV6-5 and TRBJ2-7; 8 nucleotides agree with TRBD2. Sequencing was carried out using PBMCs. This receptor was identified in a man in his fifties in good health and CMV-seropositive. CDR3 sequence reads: CASSRNGLADEQYV. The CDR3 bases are TGTGCCAGCAGCCGCAATGGACTAGCAGACGAGCAGTACGTC.